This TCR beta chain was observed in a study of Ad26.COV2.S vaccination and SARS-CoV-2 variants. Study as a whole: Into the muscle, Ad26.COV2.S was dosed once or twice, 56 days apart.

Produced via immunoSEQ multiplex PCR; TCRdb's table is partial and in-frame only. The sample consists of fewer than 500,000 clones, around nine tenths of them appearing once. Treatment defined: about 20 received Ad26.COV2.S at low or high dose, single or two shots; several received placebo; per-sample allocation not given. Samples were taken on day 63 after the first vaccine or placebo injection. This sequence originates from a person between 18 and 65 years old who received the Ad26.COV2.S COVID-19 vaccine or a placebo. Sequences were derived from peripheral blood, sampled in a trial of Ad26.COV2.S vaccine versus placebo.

CDR3 region: CASSTTGGLRTEAFF. The CDR3 coding sequence is TGTGCCAGTAGTACTACAGGGGGCCTTCGCACTGAAGCTTTCTTT. V gene TRBV19 combines with J gene TRBJ1-1, with 9 bases identical to TRBD1. The CDR3 runs to 15 residues. The germline V gene encodes CDR1 LNHDA and CDR2 SQIVND (reference sequence). V was pared by 4 bases and J by 4 bases, with 7 bases of the junction left unmatched.